This TCR beta chain was documented in a study of blood T cell repertoires in COVID-19. The wider study: The United States, Italy and Spain were the sources of the acute and convalescent COVID-19 samples. The cDNA or gDNA used as material had been derived from T cells, B-cell-depleted T cells, or PBMCs.

Assay: immunoSEQ multiplex PCR; the TCRdb copy retains only in-frame clones and omits some. The sample lists some 220,000 clones, 84% seen once, with under 4.5% in the top ten. Trimming left V 0 bases short and J 1 base short, with 10 bases between. In germline, CDR1 is SGDLS, CDR2 YYNGEE. This CDR3 is built from 15 residues. The origin of this receptor is a man aged 50 or older with acute or convalescent COVID-19. The chain combines TRBV9 with TRBJ1-1; D is ambiguous. Sequenced material: peripheral blood. CDR3 DNA: TGTGCCAGCAGCGTAGGTAGCACCCCGAACACTGAAGCTTTCTTT. This codes for CASSVGSTPNTEAFF. Together with reference TRBV9 and TRBJ1-1, the CDR3 gives the full variable domain: DSGVTQTPKHLITATGQRVTLRCSPRSGDLSVYWYQQSLDQGLQFLIQYYNGEERAKGNILERFSAQQFPDLHSELNLSSLELGDSALYFCASSVGSTPNTEAFFGQGTRLTVV.